Sequencing of this T cell receptor (beta chain) was carried out in a study of blood T cells in healthy people across ages. With a J-beta primer mix and a sample-barcoded 5' primer, a second PCR ran about 7 to 12 cycles. A single record per CDR3 protein comes from TCRdb applying MiXCR to the 5' RACE reads. The table lists about 1,500,000 distinct CDR3 sequences, 42% of them singletons. The sequence came from a woman younger than 30 in good health. Source material: blood.

As DNA, the CDR3 is TGTGCCAGCAGCTTAGGGGGCGGGGCTCAATACAATGAGCAGTTCTTC. The encoded protein is CASSLGGGAQYNEQFF. The chain recombines TRBV7-6 with TRBJ2-1; D is perhaps TRBD2 (6 bases). There are 16 residues in the CDR3. Germline V lookup: CDR1 SGHVS, CDR2 FNYEAQ. Trimming pared 1 base from V and 4 bases from J, leaving 14 bases between.